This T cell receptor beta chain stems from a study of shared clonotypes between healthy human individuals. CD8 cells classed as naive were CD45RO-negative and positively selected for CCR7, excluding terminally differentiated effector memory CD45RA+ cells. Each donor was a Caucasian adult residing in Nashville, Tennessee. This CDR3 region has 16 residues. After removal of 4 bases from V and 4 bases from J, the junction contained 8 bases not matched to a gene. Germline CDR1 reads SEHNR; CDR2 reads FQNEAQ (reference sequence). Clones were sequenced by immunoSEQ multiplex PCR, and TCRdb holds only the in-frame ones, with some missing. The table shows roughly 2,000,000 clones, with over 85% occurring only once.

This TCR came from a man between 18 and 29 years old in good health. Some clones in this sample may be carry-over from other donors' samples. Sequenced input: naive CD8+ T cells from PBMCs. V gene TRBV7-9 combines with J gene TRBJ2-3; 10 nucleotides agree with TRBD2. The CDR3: CASSSLAGDEADTQYF. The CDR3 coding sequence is TGTGCCAGCAGCTCCCTAGCGGGAGATGAAGCAGATACGCAGTATTTT.